This T cell receptor beta chain was profiled in a study of T cell changes during pregnancy in multiple sclerosis. V lost 4 bases and J lost 4; bases outside the gene matches: 18. The length of the CDR3 is 19 residues. Germline CDR1 is SGHTA and CDR2 is FQGNSA. Assay used: immunoSEQ multiplex PCR; TCRdb lists only in-frame clones, some missing. The table shows some 80,000 clones, with roughly 92% occurring only once. The sequence derives from a female donor with multiple sclerosis, enrolled in a pregnancy study. Sequenced here: peripheral blood, sampled in the first trimester of pregnancy. The V gene is TRBV7-2, the J gene TRBJ1-2, with 10 bases identical to TRBD1. In DNA, the CDR3 is TGTGCCAGCAGCTCGACCGGGACAGGGGTACAGGGTGTTAGCTATGGCTACACCTTC. This gives the protein CASSSTGTGVQGVSYGYTF.